Shown below are 13 T cell receptor beta chains from a single sample sequenced in a study of long-term antiretroviral therapy in people with HIV. Assay version v3.0 of immunoSEQ was used, and it was run at survey level. Only in-frame clones appear in the TCRdb table, and some are missing; sequencing was by immunoSEQ multiplex PCR. The data contain about 16,000 clones, 85% of them singletons. This specimen consisted of unsorted PBMCs, obtained 0.5 years after starting antiretroviral therapy. Every receptor here comes from a woman in her forties with HIV.

V gene TRBV9 combines with J gene TRBJ1-2; 8 nucleotides align to TRBD1. Germline-derived CDR1 and CDR2 are SGDLS and YYNGEE. J gave up 2 bases and V 2 bases, and 2 bases lay outside the gene matches. The CDR3 is 14 amino acids. The CDR3 here is CASSVDRVNYGYTF. In DNA form, the CDR3 reads TGTGCCAGCAGCGTGGACAGGGTGAACTATGGCTACACCTTC.

The J gene is TRBJ1-2, the V gene TRBV6-1; possibly TRBD1 for D (6 bases). Germline CDR1 is MNHNS and CDR2 is SASEGT. Deletions cut 7 bases from V and 2 bases from J, with 17 bases between. CDR3 length: 15 residues. The CDR3 is CASTLIQGKNYGYTF. The DNA of the CDR3 is TGTGCCAGCACCCTTATACAGGGTAAAAACTATGGCTACACCTTC.

This clone has a single count. The chain links TRBV6-1 to TRBJ1-1, with D hard to call. CDR1 and CDR2 from the germline V gene are MNHNS and SASEGT. The CDR3 sequence is 11 residues long. V was cut by 3 bases and J by 2 bases, with 1 base left in between. CDR3 in DNA: TGTGCCAGCAGTGACAACACTGAAGCTTTCTTT. It yields the protein CASSDNTEAFF.

J is TRBJ1-2 and V is TRBV4-3; 7 positions agree with TRBD1. The CDR3 runs 15 residues. From germline, CDR1 is LGHNA and CDR2 YSLEER. V was clipped by 3 bases and J by 0 bases; unmatched bases: 4. The CDR3 DNA follows: TGCGCCAGCAGCCAGTTACAGGGGACTAACTATGGCTACACCTTC. Translation gives CASSQLQGTNYGYTF.

The CDR3 spells CASSVGLAGEPGELFF. For the CDR3, the DNA is TGTGCCAGCAGCGTAGGACTAGCGGGAGAGCCCGGGGAGCTGTTTTTT. The chain combines TRBV9 with TRBJ2-2; 12 positions match TRBD2. This CDR3 contains 16 residues. With V trimmed by 0 bases and J by 6 bases, 3 bases remained unmatched. Germline V gene lookup returns CDR1 SGDLS and CDR2 YYNGEE.

This clone was counted a single time. This chain connects TRBV20-1 to TRBJ2-1; D ambiguous. This CDR3 contains 10 residues. Germline V gives CDR1 DFQATT, CDR2 SNEGSKA (reference sequence). Between the trimmed V and J ends, which lost 5 bases and 6 bases, there was a span of 5 bases. The CDR3 nucleotides read TGCAGTGCTGACTTCAATGAGCAGTTCTTC. Translated: CSADFNEQFF.

In its sample, this clone was seen a few times. CDR3 residues: CASSLEGREGNIQYF. CDR3 sequence (DNA): TGCGCCAGCAGCTTGGAAGGCAGGGAGGGAAACATTCAGTACTTC. The chain recombines TRBV5-1 with TRBJ2-4; 7 bases agree with TRBD2. The germline V gene has CDR1 SGHRS and CDR2 YFSETQ. This CDR3 has 15 amino acids. V lost 0 bases and J lost 6; bases outside the gene matches: 6.

The CDR3, as DNA: TGTGCCAGCAGCTCGGGACTTACCTACGAGCAGTACTTC. This gives the protein CASSSGLTYEQYF. The chain uses TRBV5-6 and TRBJ2-7; tentative D call: TRBD2 (6 bases). This CDR3 spans 13 amino acids. Germline CDR1 is SGHDT and CDR2 is YYEEEE. Trimming stripped 3 bases from V and 2 bases from J, with 9 bases between. Combining the CDR3 with reference TRBV5-6 and TRBJ2-7 gives the whole variable domain DAGVTQSPTHLIKTRGQQVTLRCSPKSGHDTVSWYQQALGQGPQFIFQYYEEEERQRGNFPDRFSGHQFPNYSSELNVNALLLGDSALYLCASSSGLTYEQYFGPGTRLTVT.

This rearrangement joins TRBV7-8 to TRBJ2-2, with D perhaps TRBD2 (5 bases). V was shortened by 0 bases and J by 5 bases, with 22 bases between the two germline ends. The CDR3 spans 19 residues. Germline CDR1 reads SGHVS; CDR2 reads FQNEAQ. In DNA form, the CDR3 reads TGTGCCAGCAGCTTAGCTTATGGCCAGAGCGGAGCGAGGACCGGGGAGCTGTTTTTT. Its protein is CASSLAYGQSGARTGELFF.

The gene calls are TRBV11-3 and TRBJ2-2; no reliable D call. Germline V gene sequence: CDR1 SGHNT, CDR2 YENEEA. The CDR3 totals 11 residues. Trimming removed 3 bases at V and 6 bases at J, with 2 bases between. CDR3 DNA sequence: TGTGCCAGCAGCTTTGCCGGGGAGCTGTTTTTT. Translated: CASSFAGELFF.

V and J are TRBV5-1 and TRBJ2-2, with 9 positions matching TRBD2. Germline lookup yields CDR1 SGHRS and CDR2 YFSETQ. The J segment lost 6 bases and the V segment lost 0 bases, leaving 9 bases of the junction unmatched. The CDR3 runs 17 residues. The CDR3 region has the DNA TGCGCCAGCAGCTTGGAGTGGCTAGCGGGATTCCCCGGGGAGCTGTTTTTT. It encodes CASSLEWLAGFPGELFF. Full variable domain (rest looked up from reference TRBV5-1 and TRBJ2-2): KAGVTQTPRYLIKTRGQQVTLSCSPISGHRSVSWYQQTPGQGLQFLFEYFSETQRNKGNFPGRFSGRQFSNSRSEMNVSTLELGDSALYLCASSLEWLAGFPGELFFGEGSRLTVL.

V and J are TRBV5-6 and TRBJ2-1, with 12 positions matching TRBD2. Germline trimming cut 2 bases from V and 4 bases from J; bases unmatched to any gene: 7. Germline values: CDR1 SGHDT, CDR2 YYEEEE. The CDR3 extends over 17 amino acids. CDR3 coding DNA: TGTGCCAGCAGCTTCCGGACTAGCGGGACCAAATACAATGAGCAGTTCTTC. It yields the protein CASSFRTSGTKYNEQFF.

The chain joins TRBV14 to TRBJ2-7, with D unresolved. Germline CDR1 SGHDN, CDR2 FVKESK. The length of the CDR3 is 13 residues. Trimming shortened V by 1 base and J by 6 bases, and 10 bases separated the two germline ends. The CDR3 loop reads CASSQVLDGEQYF. The CDR3 DNA reads as TGTGCCAGCAGCCAAGTTTTAGATGGCGAGCAGTACTTC.